Below, 6 T cell receptor beta chains from the same sample are listed, as sequenced in a study of shared clonotypes between healthy human individuals. TCRdb's copy holds only in-frame clones and misses some; the assay was immunoSEQ multiplex PCR. The sample includes approximately 1.9 million clones, about 93% of them seen just once. The naive CD8 fraction comprised CD45RO-negative cells positively selected for CCR7 and excluded terminally differentiated effector memory CD45RA+ cells. Input material: naive CD8+ T cells from PBMCs. These TCRs come from a man aged 18 to 30 in good health. Some clones in this sample may be carry-over from other donors' samples.

V gene TRBV5-6 combines with J gene TRBJ2-2; 14 nucleotides align to TRBD2. Germline-derived CDR1 and CDR2 are SGHDT and YYEEEE. This CDR3 contains 15 residues. After removal of 4 bases from V and 10 bases from J, the junction contained 6 bases not matched to a gene. DNA of the CDR3: TGTGCCAGCAGCCAAGGGACTAGCGGGAGACAGGAGCTGTTTTTT. Its translation: CASSQGTSGRQELFF.

V is TRBV7-2 and J is TRBJ2-1; D is perhaps TRBD2 (5 bases). Trimming took 6 bases from V and 9 from J, leaving 15 bases between them. The CDR3 length is 13 residues. Germline values: CDR1 SGHTA, CDR2 FQGNSA. The CDR3 loop reads CASREAVETEQFF. CDR3 bases: TGTGCCAGCAGGGAAGCGGTGGAAACTGAGCAGTTCTTC.

V usage is TRBV19 and J usage is TRBJ2-1; 7 bases match TRBD2. Germline lookup yields CDR1 LNHDA and CDR2 SQIVND (reference sequence). Trimming cost V 7 bases and J 4 bases; bases outside gene matches: 7. The CDR3 is 14 residues long. Here the CDR3 DNA reads TGTGCCAGTAATGCCGGGACTAAGTACAATGAGCAGTTCTTC. This encodes CASNAGTKYNEQFF.

The chain joins TRBV7-2 to TRBJ2-2; the D is unclear. Per the germline V gene, CDR1 is SGHTA and CDR2 is FQGNSA. This CDR3 has 15 residues. V shed 5 bases and J shed 4 bases, with 14 bases lying between them. This CDR3 is CASSATLGTTGELFF. The CDR3 nucleotides are TGTGCCAGCAGCGCAACCCTAGGTACCACCGGGGAGCTGTTTTTT. The full variable domain, rest sourced from reference TRBV7-2 and TRBJ2-2, is GAGVSQSPSNKVTEKGKDVELRCDPISGHTALYWYRQSLGQGLEFLIYFQGNSAPDKSGLPSDRFSAERTGGSVSTLTIQRTQQEDSAVYLCASSATLGTTGELFFGEGSRLTVL.

The chain combines TRBV5-6 with TRBJ2-7, with 8 bases that match TRBD1. The CDR3 is 12 residues long. Per germline, CDR1 SGHDT and CDR2 YYEEEE. V was clipped by 4 bases and J by 6 bases; unmatched bases: 3. The CDR3 loop reads CASSQGTGEQYF. The DNA of the CDR3 is TGTGCCAGCAGCCAAGGGACAGGCGAGCAGTACTTC.

Details on this clone: This specimen includes other DNA sequences encoding the same CDR3. The J gene is TRBJ2-1, the V gene TRBV27; 7 positions match TRBD1. The CDR3 spans 14 residues. J was trimmed by 4 bases and V by 6 bases; bases with no gene match: 6. The germline V gene has CDR1 MNHEY and CDR2 SMNVEV (reference sequence). CDR3 in amino acids: CASSSGGPYNEQFF. The CDR3 DNA reads TGTGCCAGCAGCTCAGGGGGACCATACAATGAGCAGTTCTTC.